This is a list of T cell receptor beta chains from one sample in a study of blood T cell repertoires in COVID-19. Assay: immunoSEQ multiplex PCR; the TCRdb copy retains only in-frame clones and omits some. The sample records some 290,000 clones, roughly 89% being singletons. Sample: PBMCs or T cells enriched from blood (not recorded which). These receptor sequences come from a woman aged 25-40 years who had recovered from COVID-19. CDR3s include the opening cysteine and the closing phenylalanine or tryptophan. D genes are given only for firm matches. Where a row states a size, it is once, few, many or the class of an expanded clone; other rows omit it.

abundance	v_gene	j_gene	d_gene	CDR3aa	CDR3nt
-	TRBV19	TRBJ2-5	-	CASRNRGPHETQYF	TGTGCCAGTAGAAATCGAGGTCCCCATGAGACCCAGTACTTC
-	TRBV7-9	TRBJ1-2	TRBD1	CASSYDRGGGYTF	TGTGCCAGCAGCTACGACAGGGGCGGGGGCTACACCTTC
-	TRBV19	TRBJ2-5	-	CASSSGQTQETQYF	TGTGCCAGTAGTTCCGGACAGACCCAAGAGACCCAGTACTTC
few	TRBV18	TRBJ2-2	TRBD2	CASSPVPSTGTSGKDTGELFF	TGTGCCAGCTCACCGGTCCCCTCAACCGGGACTAGCGGGAAAGACACCGGGGAGCTGTTTTTT
-	TRBV11-2	TRBJ2-1	-	CASSIPRGGPDEQFF	TGTGCCAGCAGCATCCCTAGAGGGGGTCCGGATGAGCAGTTCTTC
-	TRBV6-5	TRBJ1-1	-	CASSRDLRGDTEAFF	TGTGCCAGCAGCCGGGACTTGCGAGGGGACACTGAAGCTTTCTTT
-	TRBV6-5	TRBJ1-6	-	CASSYSTWGVDSPLHF	TGTGCCAGCAGTTACTCGACGTGGGGGGTGGACTCACCCCTCCACTTT
-	TRBV9	TRBJ1-2	-	CASSVSREGSYGYTF	TGTGCCAGCAGCGTATCACGGGAGGGCAGCTATGGCTACACCTTC
-	TRBV5-6	TRBJ1-2	-	CASSPDFGRGYGYTF	TGTGCCAGCAGCCCGGACTTTGGGAGAGGCTATGGCTACACCTTC
-	TRBV9	TRBJ2-5	TRBD1	CASSVEATGGRETQYF	TGTGCCAGCAGCGTGGAGGCTACAGGGGGGCGAGAGACCCAGTACTTC
-	TRBV10-3	TRBJ1-1	-	CAITGTTNTEAFF	TGTGCCATTACCGGGACAACGAACACTGAAGCTTTCTTT
-	TRBV11-2	TRBJ2-3	-	CASFRGGGTDTQYF	TGTGCCAGCTTTAGAGGGGGGGGCACAGATACGCAGTATTTT
-	TRBV15	TRBJ1-3	-	CATSYDSLSNTIYF	TGTGCCACCAGCTATGACAGTTTATCGAACACCATATATTTT
-	TRBV4-2	TRBJ1-1	-	CASSQENRLTEAFF	TGTGCCAGCAGCCAAGAGAACAGGTTAACTGAAGCTTTCTTT
-	TRBV7-2	TRBJ2-1	TRBD2	CASSTGGDAYNEQFF	TGTGCCAGCAGCACGGGAGGGGATGCGTACAATGAGCAGTTCTTC
once	TRBV19	TRBJ1-5	-	CASSWTNSNQPQHF	TGTGCCAGTAGTTGGACAAATAGCAATCAGCCCCAGCATTTT
-	TRBV20-1	TRBJ2-2	TRBD1	CSASYRGENTGELFF	TGCAGTGCTAGTTACAGGGGCGAAAACACCGGGGAGCTGTTTTTT
-	TRBV5-1	TRBJ2-5	TRBD2	CASSLTSGKETQYF	TGCGCCAGCAGCTTGACTAGCGGAAAAGAGACCCAGTACTTC
-	TRBV14	TRBJ2-5	-	CASRHNRDTETQYF	TGTGCCAGCAGACACAATCGGGACACAGAGACCCAGTACTTC
-	TRBV5-5	TRBJ2-5	-	CASSKAPGVVETQYF	TGTGCCAGCAGCAAGGCCCCAGGGGTCGTTGAGACCCAGTACTTC
-	TRBV5-1	TRBJ2-3	-	CASSLYSSTDTQYF	TGCGCCAGCAGCTTGTACAGTTCCACGGATACGCAGTATTTT
-	TRBV7-9	TRBJ2-7	-	CASGSSTGTYEQYF	TGTGCCAGCGGATCTTCTACCGGGACCTACGAGCAGTACTTC
once	TRBV9	TRBJ2-7	-	CASSVEGRELNEQYF	TGTGCCAGCAGCGTAGAAGGGAGAGAGTTGAACGAGCAGTACTTC
-	TRBV24-1	TRBJ1-2	-	CATSDPGYGYTF	TGTGCCACCAGTGACCCAGGTTATGGCTACACCTTC
-	TRBV29-1	TRBJ2-2	-	CSVLTGTNTGELFF	TGCAGCGTTTTGACGGGTACGAACACCGGGGAGCTGTTTTTT
once	TRBV5-1	TRBJ1-5	-	CASSLGAGSEQPQHF	TGCGCCAGCAGCTTGGGAGCGGGGTCGGAGCAGCCCCAGCATTTT
-	TRBV9	TRBJ1-6	-	CASSADSNSPLHF	TGTGCCAGCAGCGCGGACAGTAATTCACCCCTCCACTTT
-	TRBV12-3/TRBV12-4	TRBJ1-5	-	CASSPGGPQHF	TGTGCCAGCAGTCCCGGGGGGCCCCAGCATTTT
-	TRBV4-2	TRBJ1-2	-	CASSHVLRGSLANYGYTF	TGTGCCAGCAGCCATGTACTCAGGGGAAGCTTAGCTAACTATGGCTACACCTTC
-	TRBV5-6	TRBJ2-7	-	CASSSDSLPYEQYF	TGTGCCAGCAGCTCGGACAGCCTGCCCTACGAGCAGTACTTC
-	TRBV27	TRBJ1-1	-	CASSAGLDGTEAFF	TGTGCCAGCAGTGCGGGTCTTGACGGCACTGAAGCTTTCTTT
-	TRBV19	TRBJ1-3	-	CASSTRTVSGNTIYF	TGTGCCAGTAGTACGCGGACAGTCTCTGGAAACACCATATATTTT
few	TRBV5-6	TRBJ1-6	-	CASSLGPRQSSYNSPLHF	TGTGCCAGCAGCTTGGGTCCCAGACAAAGCTCCTATAATTCACCCCTCCACTTT
-	TRBV7-9	TRBJ2-1	TRBD2	CASSRTPPGLARNEQFF	TGTGCCAGCAGCAGAACACCGCCGGGACTAGCGAGGAATGAGCAGTTCTTC
-	TRBV28	TRBJ2-5	-	CASSSGGAQYF	TGTGCCAGCAGTTCCGGCGGGGCCCAGTACTTC
-	TRBV14	TRBJ1-6	-	CASSQGFRSPLHF	TGTGCCAGCAGCCAAGGCTTTCGGTCACCCCTCCACTTT
-	TRBV7-5	TRBJ2-7	-	CARSWDSSYEQYF	TGTGCCAGAAGTTGGGACAGTTCCTACGAGCAGTACTTC
-	TRBV7-6	TRBJ2-1	-	CASSLAKIPRDFYNEQFF	TGTGCCAGCAGCTTAGCAAAAATACCACGGGACTTTTACAATGAGCAGTTCTTC
-	TRBV3-1/TRBV3-2	TRBJ2-2	TRBD2	CATSHITSGTPGPGELFF	TGTGCCACCAGCCATATTACTAGCGGGACCCCAGGGCCCGGGGAGCTGTTTTTT
-	TRBV15	TRBJ1-4	-	CATSRDGQQASNEKLFF	TGTGCCACCAGCAGAGATGGACAGCAGGCCTCTAATGAAAAACTGTTTTTT